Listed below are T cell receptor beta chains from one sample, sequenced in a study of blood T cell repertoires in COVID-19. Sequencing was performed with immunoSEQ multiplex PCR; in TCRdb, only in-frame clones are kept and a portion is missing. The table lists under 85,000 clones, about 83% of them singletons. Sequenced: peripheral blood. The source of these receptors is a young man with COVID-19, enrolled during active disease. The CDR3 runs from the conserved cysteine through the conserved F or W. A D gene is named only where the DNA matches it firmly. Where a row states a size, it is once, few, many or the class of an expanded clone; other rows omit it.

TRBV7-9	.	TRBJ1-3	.	CASRIWGGEDTIYF	TGTGCCAGCAGGATTTGGGGCGGGGAGGACACCATATATTTT
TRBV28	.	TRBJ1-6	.	CASSRFHRSYNSPLHF	TGTGCCAGCTCTAGGTTCCACCGCTCCTATAATTCACCCCTCCACTTT
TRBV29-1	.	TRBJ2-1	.	CSVEGGLQGANNEQFF	TGCAGCGTTGAAGGGGGACTCCAAGGGGCGAACAATGAGCAGTTCTTC
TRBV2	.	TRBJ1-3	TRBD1	CASTPGQGAGNTIYF	TGTGCCAGCACCCCGGGACAGGGGGCAGGAAACACCATATATTTT
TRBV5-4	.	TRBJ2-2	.	CASSQIRGSSRTGELFF	TGTGCCAGCAGCCAGATACGGGGTTCCTCCCGGACCGGGGAGCTGTTTTTT
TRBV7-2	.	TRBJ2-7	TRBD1	CASSTDRGNVYEQYF	TGTGCCAGCAGCACAGACAGGGGTAACGTCTACGAGCAGTACTTC
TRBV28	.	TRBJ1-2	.	CASSSGGGLANGYTF	TGTGCCAGCAGTTCTGGCGGGGGACTGGCTAATGGCTACACCTTC
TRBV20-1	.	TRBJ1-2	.	CSASFWQGHGYTF	TGCAGTGCTAGTTTCTGGCAGGGCCATGGCTACACCTTC
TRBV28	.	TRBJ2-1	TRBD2	CASSLRTSGFGEQFF	TGTGCCAGCAGTTTAAGGACTAGCGGGTTTGGTGAGCAGTTCTTC
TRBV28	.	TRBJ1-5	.	CASRMMQGKGPPNQPQHF	TGTGCCAGCAGAATGATGCAGGGTAAGGGGCCTCCCAATCAGCCCCAGCATTTT
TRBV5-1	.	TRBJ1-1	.	CASSLGQNYEAFF	TGCGCCAGCAGCTTGGGGCAAAATTATGAAGCTTTCTTT
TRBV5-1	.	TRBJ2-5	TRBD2	CASSSRLAETQYF	TGCGCCAGCAGCTCCAGACTAGCCGAGACCCAGTACTTC
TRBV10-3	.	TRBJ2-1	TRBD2	CAISSSGTSYNEQFF	TGTGCCATCAGTTCGAGCGGGACTTCCTACAATGAGCAGTTCTTC
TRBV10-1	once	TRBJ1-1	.	CASSNTGRPEAFF	TGCGCCAGCAGTAACACGGGTCGCCCTGAAGCTTTCTTT
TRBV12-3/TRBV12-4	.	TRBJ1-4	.	CASSLKGIEKLFF	TGTGCCAGCAGTTTAAAGGGGATTGAAAAACTGTTTTTT
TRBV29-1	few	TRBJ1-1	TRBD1	CSVDRGRHTEAFF	TGCAGCGTGGACAGGGGGAGGCACACTGAAGCTTTCTTT
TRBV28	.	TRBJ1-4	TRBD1	CASSQGQDNEKLFF	TGTGCCAGCAGTCAAGGACAGGATAATGAAAAACTGTTTTTT
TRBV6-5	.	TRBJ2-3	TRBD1	CATWDRSTDTQYF	TGTGCCACATGGGACAGGAGCACAGATACGCAGTATTTT
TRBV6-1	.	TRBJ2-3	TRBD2	CASSAPSTTSGSTDTQYF	TGTGCCAGCAGTGCCCCGTCGACGACTAGCGGTAGCACAGATACGCAGTATTTT
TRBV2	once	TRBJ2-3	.	CAIQGGTDTQYF	TGTGCCATTCAGGGTGGAACAGATACGCAGTATTTT
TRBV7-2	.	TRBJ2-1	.	CASSPGNDYNEQFF	TGTGCCAGCAGCCCCGGGAACGACTACAATGAGCAGTTCTTC
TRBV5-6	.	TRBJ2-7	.	CASSLGQRSPYEQYF	TGTGCCAGCAGCTTGGGACAGAGGAGCCCCTACGAGCAGTACTTC
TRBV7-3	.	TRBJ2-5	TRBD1	CASSLRGGAAQETQYF	TGTGCCAGCAGCTTAAGAGGGGGCGCGGCCCAAGAGACCCAGTACTTC
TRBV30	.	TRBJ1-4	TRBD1	CAWSAGQSEKLFF	TGTGCCTGGAGTGCGGGACAGAGTGAAAAACTGTTTTTT
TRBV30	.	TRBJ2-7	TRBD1	CAWSTGQGPYEQYF	TGTGCCTGGAGTACGGGACAGGGGCCCTACGAGCAGTACTTC
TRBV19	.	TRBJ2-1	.	CASSFPSYNEQFF	TGTGCCAGTAGTTTTCCATCCTACAATGAGCAGTTCTTC
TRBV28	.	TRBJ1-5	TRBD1	CASSLGTGGQPQHF	TGTGCCAGCAGTTTAGGGACAGGGGGCCAGCCCCAGCATTTT
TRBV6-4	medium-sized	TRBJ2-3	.	CASSSTAGMEADTQYF	TGTGCCAGCAGTTCGACGGCGGGCATGGAAGCAGATACGCAGTATTTT
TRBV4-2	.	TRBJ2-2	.	CASSQGQENTGELFF	TGTGCCAGCAGCCAAGGGCAGGAGAACACCGGGGAGCTGTTTTTT
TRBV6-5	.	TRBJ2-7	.	CASTTPSGEQYF	TGTGCCAGCACGACTCCCTCTGGGGAGCAGTACTTC
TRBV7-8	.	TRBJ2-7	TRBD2	CASSLAPVGAGGGYEQYF	TGTGCCAGCAGCTTAGCTCCGGTGGGTGCGGGAGGAGGCTACGAGCAGTACTTC
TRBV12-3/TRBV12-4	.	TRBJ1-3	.	CASSPGDRLHF	TGTGCCAGCAGCCCAGGGGATCGATTACATTTT
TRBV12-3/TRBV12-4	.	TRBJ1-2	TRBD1	CASRTGYGYTF	TGTGCCAGCAGGACAGGGTATGGCTACACCTTC
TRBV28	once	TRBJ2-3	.	CASSIADRTDTQYF	TGTGCCAGCAGCATAGCGGATCGCACAGATACGCAGTATTTT
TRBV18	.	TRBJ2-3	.	CASSPAGTDTQYF	TGTGCCAGCTCACCGGCGGGCACAGATACGCAGTATTTT
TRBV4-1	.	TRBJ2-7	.	CASSQGQFSPYEQYF	TGCGCCAGCAGCCAAGGACAGTTTTCCCCCTACGAGCAGTACTTC
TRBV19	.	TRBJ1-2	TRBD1	CASRQGADYGYTF	TGTGCCAGTCGACAGGGGGCGGACTATGGCTACACCTTC
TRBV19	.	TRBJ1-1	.	CASTKKANTEAFF	TGTGCCAGTACCAAAAAAGCAAACACTGAAGCTTTCTTT
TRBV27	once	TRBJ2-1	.	CASSPRENEQFF	TGTGCCAGCAGCCCCCGTGAGAATGAGCAGTTCTTC
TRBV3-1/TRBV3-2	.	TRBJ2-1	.	CASSLSRLRRNEQFF	TGTGCCAGCAGCCTTAGCCGCCTGAGGAGGAATGAGCAGTTCTTC